Listed below are T cell receptor beta chains from one sample, sequenced in a study of blood T cell repertoires in COVID-19. The assay was immunoSEQ multiplex PCR, and TCRdb's table has in-frame clones only and misses some. Of some 160,000 clones in the sample, 70% to 90% were seen once. The sample consisted of peripheral blood. These receptors were obtained from a woman in her seventies with acute or convalescent COVID-19. CDR3s include the opening cysteine and the closing phenylalanine or tryptophan. A D gene is named only where the DNA matches it firmly. Clone sizes are given selectively: once, few, many, or a class where the clone is expanded.

CDR3	DNA	D	size	V	J
CASSLGQGVLGYGYTF	TGTGCCAGCAGCTTGGGACAGGGTGTCTTGGGCTATGGCTACACCTTC	TRBD1	.	TRBV7-2	TRBJ1-2
CASSPGTGINTEAFF	TGCGCCAGCAGTCCCGGGACAGGGATTAACACTGAAGCTTTCTTT	TRBD1	.	TRBV10-1	TRBJ1-1
CSVEAGTLTGELFF	TGCAGCGTTGAAGCCGGGACTCTGACCGGGGAGCTGTTTTTT	.	once	TRBV29-1	TRBJ2-2
CASSSPSEQYF	TGTGCCAGCAGTTCACCTAGCGAGCAGTACTTC	.	.	TRBV6-5	TRBJ2-7
CASRSGTRSRRNTEAFF	TGTGCCAGCAGATCCGGGACACGTTCTCGACGGAACACTGAAGCTTTCTTT	.	.	TRBV2	TRBJ1-1
CASLGTDRGRFYGYTF	TGTGCCAGCCTAGGAACTGACAGGGGGCGCTTCTATGGCTACACCTTC	TRBD1	.	TRBV19	TRBJ1-2
CSGRQGYLDQETQYF	TGCAGCGGCCGACAGGGTTACTTAGACCAAGAGACCCAGTACTTC	TRBD1	.	TRBV29-1	TRBJ2-5
CASSPGQEANYGYTF	TGTGCCAGCTCACCAGGTCAGGAAGCTAACTATGGCTACACCTTC	.	once	TRBV18	TRBJ1-2
CASSRGGQMSYNEQFF	TGTGCCAGTAGTAGGGGGGGGCAGATGAGCTACAATGAGCAGTTCTTC	.	.	TRBV19	TRBJ2-1
CASSLRGGRLDEKLFF	TGTGCCAGCAGTTTAAGGGGGGGGAGGTTAGATGAAAAACTGTTTTTT	.	few	TRBV27	TRBJ1-4
CATKGLAGAFSEQFF	TGTGCCACTAAAGGACTAGCGGGAGCGTTTAGTGAGCAGTTCTTC	TRBD2	once	TRBV6-5	TRBJ2-1
CASSSDLAGRETQYF	TGTGCCAGCAGTTCCGATCTAGCGGGACGAGAGACCCAGTACTTC	TRBD2	.	TRBV6-2/TRBV6-3	TRBJ2-5
CASSKGVATEQYF	TGTGCCAGCAGCAAAGGTGTAGCAACAGAGCAGTACTTC	.	.	TRBV21-1	TRBJ2-7
CASRPGLADNEQFF	TGTGCCAGCAGGCCGGGACTAGCTGACAATGAGCAGTTCTTC	TRBD2	.	TRBV27	TRBJ2-1
CASSFAGGPIDTQYF	TGTGCCAGCAGTTTCGCGGGAGGGCCAATAGATACGCAGTATTTT	TRBD2	.	TRBV28	TRBJ2-3
CASRTGTGKNYGYTF	TGTGCCAGCAGAACCGGGACAGGGAAAAACTATGGCTACACCTTC	TRBD1	once	TRBV4-2	TRBJ1-2
CASSSRAGLAGVSTGELFF	TGTGCCAGCAGCTCTAGAGCGGGACTAGCGGGAGTGAGCACCGGGGAGCTGTTTTTT	TRBD2	once	TRBV7-2	TRBJ2-2
CASSTQGGTEAFF	TGTGCCAGCAGTACACAGGGGGGCACTGAAGCTTTCTTT	TRBD1	.	TRBV11-2	TRBJ1-1
CASSSLAGSIQETQYF	TGTGCCAGCAGCTCTTTAGCGGGGAGCATCCAAGAGACCCAGTACTTC	TRBD2	.	TRBV7-6	TRBJ2-5
CATSTAGTGSSGNTIYF	TGTGCCACCAGCACAGCCGGGACAGGATCTTCTGGAAACACCATATATTTT	TRBD1	.	TRBV15	TRBJ1-3
CASSTGLAQETQYF	TGTGCCAGCAGTACGGGACTAGCGCAAGAGACCCAGTACTTC	TRBD2	.	TRBV6-5	TRBJ2-5
CASSPRGTSNEQFF	TGTGCCAGCTCACCGCGAGGAACTAGCAATGAGCAGTTCTTC	.	few	TRBV18	TRBJ2-1
CASSLNIFTGELFF	TGTGCCAGCAGCTTAAATATTTTCACCGGGGAGCTGTTTTTT	.	.	TRBV11-3	TRBJ2-2
CAIGRKLAGEGDTQYF	TGTGCCATCGGGCGGAAACTAGCGGGAGAGGGGGATACGCAGTATTTT	TRBD2	.	TRBV10-3	TRBJ2-3
CASSRTSGSAKNIQYF	TGTGCCAGCAGTCGGACTAGCGGGAGTGCCAAAAACATTCAGTACTTC	TRBD2	.	TRBV2	TRBJ2-4